The clone carrying this TCR beta chain turned up a few times. TCRdb processed the reads anew with MiXCR; each CDR3 protein has one entry. The table shows around 260,000 distinct CDR3 sequences, with roughly 10% occurring only once. This sample stems from a study of T cell repertoires in cytomegalovirus infection. About the study: CMV infection together with matching HLA type was indicated by public TCR beta signatures.

What was sequenced was PBMCs. The TCR sequence derives from a human donor in good health (CMV status not recorded). Some clones in this sample may be carry-over from other donors' samples.

CDR3 region: CASSDSGNTEAFF. The CDR3 coding sequence is TGTGCCAGCAGTGATTCGGGGAACACTGAAGCTTTCTTT. This sequence joins TRBV2 and TRBJ1-1; no reliable D call. CDR3 length: 13 residues. V lost 3 bases, J lost 1 base, and 6 bases lay in between. Germline-derived CDR1 and CDR2 are SNHLY and FYNNEI.